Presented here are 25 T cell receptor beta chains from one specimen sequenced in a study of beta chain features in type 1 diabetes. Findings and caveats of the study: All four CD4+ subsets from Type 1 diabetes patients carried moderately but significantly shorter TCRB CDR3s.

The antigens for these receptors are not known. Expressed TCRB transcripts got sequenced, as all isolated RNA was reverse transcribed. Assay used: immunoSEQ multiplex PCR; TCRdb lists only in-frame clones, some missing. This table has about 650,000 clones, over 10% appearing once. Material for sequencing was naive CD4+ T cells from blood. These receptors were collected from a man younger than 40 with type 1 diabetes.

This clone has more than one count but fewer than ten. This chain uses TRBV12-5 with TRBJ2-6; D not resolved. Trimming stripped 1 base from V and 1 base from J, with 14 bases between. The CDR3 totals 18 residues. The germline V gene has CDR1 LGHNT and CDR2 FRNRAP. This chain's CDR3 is CASGLATGRMSGANVLTF. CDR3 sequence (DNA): TGTGCTAGTGGTTTGGCCACCGGGCGCATGTCTGGGGCCAACGTCCTGACTTTC. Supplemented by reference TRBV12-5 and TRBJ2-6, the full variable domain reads DARVTQTPRHKVTEMGQEVTMRCQPILGHNTVFWYRQTMMQGLELLAYFRNRAPLDDSGMPKDRFSAEMPDATLATLKIQPSEPRDSAVYFCASGLATGRMSGANVLTFGAGSRLTVL.

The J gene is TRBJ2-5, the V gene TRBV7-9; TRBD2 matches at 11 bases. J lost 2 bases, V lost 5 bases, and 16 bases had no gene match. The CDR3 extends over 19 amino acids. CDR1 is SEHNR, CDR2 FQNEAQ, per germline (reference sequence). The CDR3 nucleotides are TGTGCCAGCAGCCAACCCCCTGGGACTAGCGGACTTAATCAAGAGACCCAGTACTTC. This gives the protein CASSQPPGTSGLNQETQYF. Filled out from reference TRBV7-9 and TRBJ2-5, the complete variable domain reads DTGVSQNPRHKITKRGQNVTFRCDPISEHNRLYWYRQTLGQGPEFLTYFQNEAQLEKSRLLSDRFSAERPKGSFSTLEIQRTEQGDSAMYLCASSQPPGTSGLNQETQYFGPGTRLLVL.

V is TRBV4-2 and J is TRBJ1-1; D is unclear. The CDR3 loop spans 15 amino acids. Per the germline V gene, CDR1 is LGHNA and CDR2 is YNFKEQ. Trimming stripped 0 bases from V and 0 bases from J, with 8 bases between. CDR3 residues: CASSQEDLLNTEAFF. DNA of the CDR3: TGTGCCAGCAGCCAAGAAGACCTTTTGAACACTGAAGCTTTCTTT.

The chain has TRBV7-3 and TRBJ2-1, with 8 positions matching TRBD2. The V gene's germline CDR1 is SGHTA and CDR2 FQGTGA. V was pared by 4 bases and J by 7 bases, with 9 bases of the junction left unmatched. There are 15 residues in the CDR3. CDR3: CASSSGTGGRNEQFF. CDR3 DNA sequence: TGTGCCAGCAGCTCGGGGACGGGAGGGCGAAATGAGCAGTTCTTC.

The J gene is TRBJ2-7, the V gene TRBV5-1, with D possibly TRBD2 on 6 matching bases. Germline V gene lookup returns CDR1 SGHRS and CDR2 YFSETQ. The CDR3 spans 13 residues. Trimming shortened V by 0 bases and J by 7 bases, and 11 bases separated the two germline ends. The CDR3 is CASSLGQEGEQYF. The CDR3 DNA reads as TGCGCCAGCAGCTTGGGGCAGGAGGGAGAGCAGTACTTC.

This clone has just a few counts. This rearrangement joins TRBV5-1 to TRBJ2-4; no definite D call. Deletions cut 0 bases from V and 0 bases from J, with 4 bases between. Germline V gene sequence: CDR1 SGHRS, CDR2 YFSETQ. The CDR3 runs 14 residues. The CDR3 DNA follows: TGCGCCAGCAGCTTGGACAGAGCCAAAAACATTCAGTACTTC. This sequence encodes CASSLDRAKNIQYF.

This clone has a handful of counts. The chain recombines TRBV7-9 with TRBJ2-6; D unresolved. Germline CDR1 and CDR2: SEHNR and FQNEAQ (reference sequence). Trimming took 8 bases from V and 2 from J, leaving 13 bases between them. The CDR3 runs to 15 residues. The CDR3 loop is CASSDMRTGANVLTF. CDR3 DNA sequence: TGTGCCAGCTCCGATATGAGAACTGGGGCCAACGTCCTGACTTTC.

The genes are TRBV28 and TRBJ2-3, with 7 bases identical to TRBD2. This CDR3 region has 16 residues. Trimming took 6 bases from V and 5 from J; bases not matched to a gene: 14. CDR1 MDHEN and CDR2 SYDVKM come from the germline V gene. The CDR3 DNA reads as TGTGCCAGCAGGGGCACTAGCGCGGGAAGCGAAGATACGCAGTATTTT. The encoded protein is CASRGTSAGSEDTQYF. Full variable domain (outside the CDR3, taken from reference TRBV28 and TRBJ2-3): DVKVTQSSRYLVKRTGEKVFLECVQDMDHENMFWYRQDPGLGLRLIYFSYDVKMKEKGDIPEGYSVSREKKERFSLILESASTNQTSMYLCASRGTSAGSEDTQYFGPGTRLTVL.

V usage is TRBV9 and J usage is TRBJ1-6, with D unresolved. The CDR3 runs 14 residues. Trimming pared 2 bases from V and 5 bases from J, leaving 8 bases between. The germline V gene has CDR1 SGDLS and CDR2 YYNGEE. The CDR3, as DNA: TGTGCCAGCAGCGTTAAACCCGATAATTCACCCCTCCACTTT. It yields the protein CASSVKPDNSPLHF.

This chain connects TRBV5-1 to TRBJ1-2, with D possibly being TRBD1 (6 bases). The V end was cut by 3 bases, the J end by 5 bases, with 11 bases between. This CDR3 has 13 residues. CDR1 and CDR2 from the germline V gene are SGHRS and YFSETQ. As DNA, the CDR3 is TGCGCCAGCAGCTCTCCTGGACAGTATGGCTACACCTTC. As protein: CASSSPGQYGYTF. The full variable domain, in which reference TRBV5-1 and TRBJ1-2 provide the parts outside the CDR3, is KAGVTQTPRYLIKTRGQQVTLSCSPISGHRSVSWYQQTPGQGLQFLFEYFSETQRNKGNFPGRFSGRQFSNSRSEMNVSTLELGDSALYLCASSSPGQYGYTFGSGTRLTVV.

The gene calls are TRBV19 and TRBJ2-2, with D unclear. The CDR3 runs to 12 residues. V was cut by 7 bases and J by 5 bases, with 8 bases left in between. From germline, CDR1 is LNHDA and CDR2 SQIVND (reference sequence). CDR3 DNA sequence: TGTGCCAGTAAAATGAGGACCGGGGAGCTGTTTTTT. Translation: CASKMRTGELFF.

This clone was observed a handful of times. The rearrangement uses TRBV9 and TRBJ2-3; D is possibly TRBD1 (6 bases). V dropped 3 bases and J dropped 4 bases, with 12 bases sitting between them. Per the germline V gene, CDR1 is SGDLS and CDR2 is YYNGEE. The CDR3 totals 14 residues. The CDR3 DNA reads TGTGCCAGCAGCGGGATGGGGGCATCAGATACGCAGTATTTT. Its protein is CASSGMGASDTQYF.

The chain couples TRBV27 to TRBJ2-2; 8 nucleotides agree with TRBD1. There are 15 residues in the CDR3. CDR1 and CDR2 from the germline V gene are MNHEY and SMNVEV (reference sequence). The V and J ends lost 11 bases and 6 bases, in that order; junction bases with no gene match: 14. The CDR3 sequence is CASQGRGRLAGELFF. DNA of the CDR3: TGTGCCTCGCAAGGCAGGGGGCGCCTAGCCGGGGAGCTGTTTTTT.

Written as DNA, the CDR3 is TGTGCCAGCAGCGGGACACCTCACACCGGGGAGCTGTTTTTT. This gives the protein CASSGTPHTGELFF. V is TRBV9 and J is TRBJ2-2; possibly TRBD1 for D (5 bases). CDR1 is SGDLS, CDR2 YYNGEE, per germline. The CDR3 covers 14 residues. V was shortened by 3 bases and J by 3 bases, with 9 bases between the two germline ends.

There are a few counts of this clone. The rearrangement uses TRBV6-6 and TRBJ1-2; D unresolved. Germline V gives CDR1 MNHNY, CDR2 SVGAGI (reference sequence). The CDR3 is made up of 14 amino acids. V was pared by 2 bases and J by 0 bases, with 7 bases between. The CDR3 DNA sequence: TGTGCCAGCAGTTACGAAGGAGCTAACTATGGCTACACCTTC. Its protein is CASSYEGANYGYTF.

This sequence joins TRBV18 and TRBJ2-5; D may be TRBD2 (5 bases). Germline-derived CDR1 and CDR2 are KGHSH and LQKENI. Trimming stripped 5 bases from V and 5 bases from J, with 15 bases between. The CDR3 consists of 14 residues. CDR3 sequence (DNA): TGTGCCAGCTCATCGGATCTAGCCGGGGAGACCCAGTACTTC. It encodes CASSSDLAGETQYF.

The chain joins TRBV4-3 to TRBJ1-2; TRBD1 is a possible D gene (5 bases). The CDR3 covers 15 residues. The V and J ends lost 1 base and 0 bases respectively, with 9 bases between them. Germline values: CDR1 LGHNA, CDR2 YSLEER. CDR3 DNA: TGCGCCAGCAGCCAAGCTCGACAGCCTAACTATGGCTACACCTTC. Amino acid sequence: CASSQARQPNYGYTF.

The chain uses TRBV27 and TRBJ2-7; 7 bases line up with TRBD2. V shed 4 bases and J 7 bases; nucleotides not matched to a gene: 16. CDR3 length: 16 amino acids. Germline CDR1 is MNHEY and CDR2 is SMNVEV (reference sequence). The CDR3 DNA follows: TGTGCCAGCAGTTCACCGGGAGACGGACGGCGGGGGGAGCAGTACTTC. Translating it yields CASSSPGDGRRGEQYF.

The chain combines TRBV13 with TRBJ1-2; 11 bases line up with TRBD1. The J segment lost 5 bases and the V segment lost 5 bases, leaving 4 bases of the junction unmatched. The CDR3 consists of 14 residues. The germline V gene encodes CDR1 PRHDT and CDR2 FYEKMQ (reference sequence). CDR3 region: CASSLRDRGYGYTF. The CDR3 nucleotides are TGTGCCAGCAGCCTCCGGGACAGGGGGTATGGCTACACCTTC.

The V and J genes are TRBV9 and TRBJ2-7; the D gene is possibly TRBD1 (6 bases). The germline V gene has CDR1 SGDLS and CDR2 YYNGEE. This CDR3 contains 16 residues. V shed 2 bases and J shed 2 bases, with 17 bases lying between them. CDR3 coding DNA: TGTGCCAGCAGCGTTGGCCGGGACGGGGACACCTACGAGCAGTACTTC. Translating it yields CASSVGRDGDTYEQYF.

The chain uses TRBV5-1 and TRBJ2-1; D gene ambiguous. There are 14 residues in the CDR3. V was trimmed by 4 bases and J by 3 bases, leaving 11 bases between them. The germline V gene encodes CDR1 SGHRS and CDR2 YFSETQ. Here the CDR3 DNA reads TGCGCCAGCAGCGGGTCGACTGGCTACAATGAGCAGTTCTTC. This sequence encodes CASSGSTGYNEQFF.

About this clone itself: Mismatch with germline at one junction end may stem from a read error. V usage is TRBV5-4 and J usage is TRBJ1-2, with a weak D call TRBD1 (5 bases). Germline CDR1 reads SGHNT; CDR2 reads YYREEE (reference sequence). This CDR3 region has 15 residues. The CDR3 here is CASSQARGQGYGYTF. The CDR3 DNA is TGCGCCAGCAGCCAAGCCAGAGGGCAGGGCTATGGCTACACCTTC.

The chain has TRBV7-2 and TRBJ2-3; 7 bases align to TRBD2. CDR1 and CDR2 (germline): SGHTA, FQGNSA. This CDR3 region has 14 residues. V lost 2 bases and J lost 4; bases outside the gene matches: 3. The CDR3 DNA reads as TGTGCCAGCAGCTTATGGGACTACGCAGATACGCAGTATTTT. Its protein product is CASSLWDYADTQYF.

The CDR3 DNA reads as TGTGCCAGCAGTTACTCGCTAGCGGGGGAAAACTACGAGCAGTACTTC. Protein: CASSYSLAGENYEQYF. The chain links TRBV6-5 to TRBJ2-7; 10 bases are a match to TRBD2. Trimming removed 0 bases from V and 3 bases from J; junction bases left unmatched: 5. Germline V gene sequence: CDR1 MNHEY, CDR2 SVGAGI. The CDR3 sequence is 16 residues long.

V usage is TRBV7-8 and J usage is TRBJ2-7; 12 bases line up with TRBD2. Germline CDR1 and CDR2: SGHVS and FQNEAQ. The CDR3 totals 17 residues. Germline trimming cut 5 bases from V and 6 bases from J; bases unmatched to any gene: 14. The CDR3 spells CASSAYEATSGGGEQYF. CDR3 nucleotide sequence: TGTGCCAGCAGCGCGTACGAGGCGACTAGCGGGGGTGGCGAGCAGTACTTC.